Only a few counts were recorded for the clone carrying this TCR beta chain. Losses at the gene ends were 5 bases for V and 8 bases for J; bases not matched to a gene: 17. CDR3 size: 17 residues. Germline-derived CDR1 and CDR2 are SQVTM and ANQGSEA. The study isolated at least 7 million PBMCs from each sample. Together with a sample-barcoded 5' primer, a J-beta primer mix was included in a second PCR lasting roughly 7 to 11 cycles. TCRdb re-called the 5' RACE reads through MiXCR, storing one row per CDR3 protein. This sample carries about 1.5 million distinct CDR3 sequences, around 40% of them seen once, and the ten largest clones take around 4%. This sample was included in a study of blood T cells in healthy people across ages.

The sample taken for sequencing was blood. This clonotype was sampled from a young woman in good health. The genes are TRBV29-1 and TRBJ2-1; 11 bases line up with TRBD2. In DNA form, the CDR3 reads TGCAGCGTTCCTTTTCTAGCGGGAGGCCTTAGTGGGTATGAGCAGTTCTTC. The encoded protein is CSVPFLAGGLSGYEQFF.